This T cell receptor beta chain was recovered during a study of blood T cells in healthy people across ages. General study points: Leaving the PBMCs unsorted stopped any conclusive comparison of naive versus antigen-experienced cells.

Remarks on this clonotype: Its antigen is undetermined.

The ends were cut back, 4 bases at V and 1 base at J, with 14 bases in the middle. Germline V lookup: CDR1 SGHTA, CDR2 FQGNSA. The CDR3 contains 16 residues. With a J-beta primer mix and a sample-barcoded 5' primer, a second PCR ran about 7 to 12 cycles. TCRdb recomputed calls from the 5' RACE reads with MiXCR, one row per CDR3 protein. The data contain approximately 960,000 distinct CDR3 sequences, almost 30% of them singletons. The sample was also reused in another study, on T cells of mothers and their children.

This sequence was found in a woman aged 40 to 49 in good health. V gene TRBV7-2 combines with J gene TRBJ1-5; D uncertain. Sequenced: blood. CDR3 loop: CASSSRGPLSNQPQHF. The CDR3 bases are TGTGCCAGCAGCTCTCGAGGGCCATTGAGCAATCAGCCCCAGCATTTT.